What follows are 23 T cell receptor beta chains derived from one specimen sequenced in a study of blood T cell repertoires in COVID-19. Measured with immunoSEQ multiplex PCR; TCRdb has only the in-frame clones, and not every one. Found here are around 200,000 clones, around 85% of them singletons; the top ten hold about 18%. Sequencing was carried out using peripheral blood. Receptor source: a person aged 65 to 79 with COVID-19, enrolled during active disease.

This chain joins TRBV6-5 and TRBJ2-1; 7 nucleotides agree with TRBD1. V was pared by 4 bases and J by 2 bases, with 2 bases of the junction left unmatched. Per the germline V gene, CDR1 is MNHEY and CDR2 is SVGAGI. The CDR3 contains 14 residues. The DNA for the CDR3 is TGTGCCAGCAGTTTTACAGGGGCCTACAATGAGCAGTTCTTC. Translated, it gives CASSFTGAYNEQFF.

V is TRBV6-5 and J is TRBJ2-1; 7 bases align to TRBD2. Trimming cost V 6 bases and J 0 bases; bases outside gene matches: 5. This CDR3 has 15 residues. Germline V lookup: CDR1 MNHEY, CDR2 SVGAGI. The CDR3 bases are TGTGCCAGCAGACGAGAGCGGGACTCCTACAATGAGCAGTTCTTC. Translating gives CASRRERDSYNEQFF.

This clone was picked up one time. V usage is TRBV11-2 and J usage is TRBJ2-3; TRBD1 is a possible D gene (5 bases). CDR3 length: 15 amino acids. Per the germline V gene, CDR1 is SGHAT and CDR2 is FQNNGV. With 6 bases removed from V and 2 bases from J, the gap between germline ends came to 15 bases. CDR3 coding DNA: TGTGCCAGCAGTTACCAGGGTTTGGTCACAGATACGCAGTATTTT. Its protein product is CASSYQGLVTDTQYF.

This rearrangement joins TRBV11-2 to TRBJ1-2; D is unresolved. Trimming took 3 bases from V and 1 from J, leaving 9 bases between them. The CDR3 is made up of 14 amino acids. The V gene's germline CDR1 is SGHAT and CDR2 FQNNGV. CDR3 bases: TGTGCCAGCAGCTTTCAGGTGATTAACTATGGCTACACCTTC. Protein sequence: CASSFQVINYGYTF.

This chain links TRBV2 with TRBJ2-2, with 10 bases lining up with TRBD2. The germline gives CDR1 SNHLY, CDR2 FYNNEI. There are 17 residues in the CDR3. Trimming took 2 bases from V and 7 from J; bases not matched to a gene: 10. The CDR3 reads CASSERLLAGAGGELFF. In DNA, the CDR3 is TGTGCCAGCAGTGAACGGTTGCTAGCGGGGGCCGGCGGGGAGCTGTTTTTT. The full variable domain, with the rest looked up from reference TRBV2 and TRBJ2-2, is EPEVTQTPSHQVTQMGQEVILRCVPISNHLYFYWYRQILGQKVEFLVSFYNNEISEKSEIFDDQFSVERPDGSNFTLKIRSTKLEDSAMYFCASSERLLAGAGGELFFGEGSRLTVL.

V usage is TRBV7-9 and J usage is TRBJ1-4; D gene ambiguous. The CDR3 runs 16 residues. V was shortened by 5 bases and J by 0 bases, with 13 bases between the two germline ends. The germline gives CDR1 SEHNR, CDR2 FQNEAQ (reference sequence). The CDR3 spells CASSARQVATNEKLFF. DNA for the CDR3: TGTGCCAGCAGCGCCAGACAAGTTGCAACTAATGAAAAACTGTTTTTT.

The chain links TRBV7-2 to TRBJ2-4; D call uncertain. Germline CDR1 and CDR2: SGHTA and FQGNSA. The CDR3 is made up of 14 amino acids. V shed 3 bases and J shed 1 base, with 7 bases lying between them. The CDR3 DNA sequence: TGTGCCAGCAGCTTCGGTGGTGCCAAAAACATTCAGTACTTC. Protein sequence: CASSFGGAKNIQYF.

This clone turned up a few times. This chain connects TRBV2 to TRBJ2-4, with 12 bases lining up with TRBD1. CDR3 size: 16 residues. CDR1 and CDR2 (germline): SNHLY, FYNNEI. The V segment lost 8 bases and the J segment 7 bases; nucleotides outside the gene matches: 12. DNA of the CDR3: TGTGCCAGCGAATCGGGGACAGGGGGCGCGGGGAACATTCAGTACTTC. This codes for CASESGTGGAGNIQYF. Looking up the rest from reference TRBV2 and TRBJ2-4 gives the full variable domain: EPEVTQTPSHQVTQMGQEVILRCVPISNHLYFYWYRQILGQKVEFLVSFYNNEISEKSEIFDDQFSVERPDGSNFTLKIRSTKLEDSAMYFCASESGTGGAGNIQYFGAGTRLSVL.

The genes are TRBV5-4 and TRBJ1-6; D unresolved. Trimming pared 4 bases from V and 10 bases from J, leaving 18 bases between. The CDR3 length is 15 residues. CDR1 is SGHNT and CDR2 is YYREEE in the germline V gene (reference sequence). This CDR3 reads CASSPRAPGASPLHF. For the CDR3, the DNA is TGTGCCAGCAGCCCACGCGCCCCCGGAGCATCACCCCTCCACTTT. The full variable domain, with the rest looked up from reference TRBV5-4 and TRBJ1-6, is ETGVTQSPTHLIKTRGQQVTLRCSSQSGHNTVSWYQQALGQGPQFIFQYYREEENGRGNFPPRFSGLQFPNYSSELNVNALELDDSALYLCASSPRAPGASPLHFGNGTRLTVT.

J is TRBJ1-1 and V is TRBV18, with TRBD1 matching over 7 bases. The CDR3 runs to 14 residues. Germline V gene sequence: CDR1 KGHSH, CDR2 LQKENI. Losses at the gene ends were 2 bases for V and 5 bases for J; bases not matched to a gene: 5. The DNA of the CDR3 is TGTGCCAGCTCACCAGCCGCAGGGGGTACTGAAGCTTTCTTT. This gives the protein CASSPAAGGTEAFF.

The V gene is TRBV3-1 (or the pseudogene TRBV3-2), the J gene TRBJ1-1; 7 bases are shared with TRBD1. Per germline, CDR1 LGHDT and CDR2 YNNKEL (reference sequence). The CDR3 has 12 amino acids. V gave up 4 bases and J gave up 11 bases; unmatched junction bases: 7. The CDR3 spells CASSRDRVRAFF. In DNA, the CDR3 is TGTGCCAGCAGCCGCGACAGGGTTCGGGCTTTCTTT.

A single count supports this clone. The V and J genes are TRBV7-9 and TRBJ2-2; possibly TRBD1 for D (6 bases). The CDR3 is made up of 14 amino acids. Germline CDR1 is SEHNR and CDR2 is FQNEAQ (reference sequence). Between the trimmed V and J ends, which lost 2 bases and 5 bases, there was a span of 9 bases. CDR3: CASSLTGRTGELFF. CDR3 bases: TGTGCCAGCAGCTTAACAGGGCGTACCGGGGAGCTGTTTTTT.

This clone has just a few counts. The rearrangement joins TRBV7-2 to TRBJ2-5; 9 nucleotides agree with TRBD2. The germline V gene has CDR1 SGHTA and CDR2 FQGNSA. CDR3 length: 19 amino acids. V dropped 2 bases and J dropped 4; count of bases not matched to a gene: 17. This CDR3 reads CASSLLAGGRVAPRETQYF. CDR3 bases: TGTGCCAGCAGCTTATTGGCGGGGGGGCGGGTAGCTCCCAGAGAGACCCAGTACTTC. Using reference TRBV7-2 and TRBJ2-5 for the parts outside the CDR3, the full variable domain is GAGVSQSPSNKVTEKGKDVELRCDPISGHTALYWYRQSLGQGLEFLIYFQGNSAPDKSGLPSDRFSAERTGGSVSTLTIQRTQQEDSAVYLCASSLLAGGRVAPRETQYFGPGTRLLVL.

J is TRBJ2-1 and V is TRBV7-3, with TRBD2 identical over 9 bases. This CDR3 contains 16 residues. CDR1 is SGHTA, CDR2 FQGTGA, per germline. Trimming at V came to 4 bases and at J to 0 bases, leaving 4 bases not matched to a gene. In nucleotides, the CDR3 is TGTGCCAGCAGCTCTAGCGGGATCGGCTCCTACAATGAGCAGTTCTTC. Its translation: CASSSSGIGSYNEQFF.

The chain joins TRBV5-1 to TRBJ2-5; TRBD2 matches at 9 bases. The CDR3 is 16 residues long. CDR1 SGHRS and CDR2 YFSETQ come from the germline V gene. The V gene end was trimmed by 4 bases and the J gene end by 0 bases; junction bases not matched to a gene: 7. The CDR3 DNA follows: TGCGCCAGCAGCACGCGCGGGGGGGCGTACCAAGAGACCCAGTACTTC. This sequence encodes CASSTRGGAYQETQYF.

This clone was recorded a few times. The rearrangement links TRBV4-3 to TRBJ1-1; the D is unclear. The germline gives CDR1 LGHNA, CDR2 YSLEER. V was shortened by 0 bases and J by 3 bases, with 8 bases between the two germline ends. The CDR3 extends over 14 amino acids. CDR3 in DNA: TGCGCCAGCAGCCAAGAAAGAGGTCACACTGAAGCTTTCTTT. Amino acids: CASSQERGHTEAFF.

As DNA, the CDR3 is TGTGCCAGCAGCTTAGTCCCGGGACAGTCTAGCGGCTACACCTTC. It specifies CASSLVPGQSSGYTF. The chain couples TRBV7-9 to TRBJ1-2; 7 bases map to TRBD1. CDR3 length: 15 amino acids. CDR1 is SEHNR, CDR2 FQNEAQ, per germline (reference sequence). The V segment lost 1 base and the J segment 8 bases; nucleotides outside the gene matches: 10.

V and J are TRBV10-3 and TRBJ1-3, with a tentative D call TRBD1 (5 bases). Looked up from germline, CDR1 is ENHRY and CDR2 is SYGVKD. There are 14 residues in the CDR3. Deletions cut 11 bases from V and 1 base from J, with 15 bases between. CDR3 in amino acids: CAARGGESGNTIYF. DNA of the CDR3: TGTGCCGCCCGTGGGGGGGAGTCTGGAAACACCATATATTTT.

V is TRBV6-5 and J is TRBJ1-2; 7 positions match TRBD1. Germline V gene sequence: CDR1 MNHEY, CDR2 SVGAGI. The CDR3 has 14 residues. Unmatched junction bases numbered 6, after V lost 5 bases and J lost 3 bases. The CDR3 DNA follows: TGTGCCAGCAGTCCCGACAGGGTTCACTATGGCTACACCTTC. Its translation is CASSPDRVHYGYTF.

The chain links TRBV28 to TRBJ1-5; unclear D gene. CDR1 is MDHEN and CDR2 is SYDVKM in the germline V gene. This CDR3 has 17 amino acids. The V end was cut by 5 bases, the J end by 4 bases, with 21 bases between. The CDR3 coding sequence is TGTGCCAGCAGTGAGATAGCGGCCCGCTTTAGAAATCAGCCCCAGCATTTT. Translation gives CASSEIAARFRNQPQHF. The full variable domain, completed using reference TRBV28 and TRBJ1-5, is DVKVTQSSRYLVKRTGEKVFLECVQDMDHENMFWYRQDPGLGLRLIYFSYDVKMKEKGDIPEGYSVSREKKERFSLILESASTNQTSMYLCASSEIAARFRNQPQHFGDGTRLSIL.

The DNA of the CDR3 is TGTGCCAGCAGCCAAGAGTTATACGGCGAGCAGTACTTC. Translation: CASSQELYGEQYF. The V gene is TRBV3-1 (or the pseudogene TRBV3-2), the J gene TRBJ2-7; D gene ambiguous. Germline-derived CDR1 and CDR2 are LGHDT and YNNKEL (reference sequence). The CDR3 length is 13 residues. Trimming took 0 bases from V and 6 from J, leaving 9 bases between them.

The chain is built from TRBV28 and TRBJ1-2; the match to TRBD1 covers 12 bases. The V gene's germline CDR1 is MDHEN and CDR2 SYDVKM. The CDR3 loop spans 18 amino acids. V dropped 6 bases and J dropped 4; count of bases not matched to a gene: 15. The CDR3 coding sequence is TGTGCCAGCAGCTCCACTGGGACAGGGGGCCAGCTGGTCTATGGCTACACCTTC. It is translated as CASSSTGTGGQLVYGYTF.

This sequence joins TRBV11-3 and TRBJ1-4; possibly TRBD1 for D (6 bases). V was clipped by 7 bases and J by 0 bases, with 21 bases between them. The CDR3 consists of 18 residues. Germline CDR1 is SGHNT and CDR2 is YENEEA. The CDR3 bases are TGTGCCAGCACCTCAAAAACAGGGCGCAACTCAACTAATGAAAAACTGTTTTTT. This sequence encodes CASTSKTGRNSTNEKLFF.